This paragraph covers one T cell receptor (beta chain) sequence. The source of the sample is a study of technical replicates of blood from several donors. The table came from immunoSEQ multiplex PCR; TCRdb's copy has only in-frame clones and leaves some out. The sample has tens of thousands of clones, under 95% seen once; the top ten hold roughly 0.25%. Germline V gene sequence: CDR1 MNHEY, CDR2 SVGAGI. The V segment lost 8 bases and the J segment 4 bases; nucleotides outside the gene matches: 11. The CDR3 has 14 residues. The chain combines TRBV6-5 with TRBJ2-7; TRBD2 matches at 7 bases. The specimen sequenced was T cells isolated from PBMCs. This sequence was found in a human donor in good health. The CDR3, as DNA: TGTGCCAGCGCTTCAGCGGGACTACCTTACGAGCAGTACTTC. Protein product: CASASAGLPYEQYF.